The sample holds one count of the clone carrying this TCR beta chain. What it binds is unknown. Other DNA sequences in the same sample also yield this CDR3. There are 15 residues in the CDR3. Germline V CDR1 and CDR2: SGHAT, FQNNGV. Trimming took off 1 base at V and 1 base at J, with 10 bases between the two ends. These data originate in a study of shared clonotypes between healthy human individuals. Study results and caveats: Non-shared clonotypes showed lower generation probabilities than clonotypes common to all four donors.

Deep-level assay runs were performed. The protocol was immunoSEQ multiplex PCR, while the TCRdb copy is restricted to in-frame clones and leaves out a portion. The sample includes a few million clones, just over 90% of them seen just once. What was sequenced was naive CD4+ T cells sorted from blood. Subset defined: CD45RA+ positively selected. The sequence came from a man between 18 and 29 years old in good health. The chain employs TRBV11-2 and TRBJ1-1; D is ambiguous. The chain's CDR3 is CASSLVGSRNTEAFF. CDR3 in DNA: TGTGCCAGCAGCTTAGTTGGCAGTAGGAACACTGAAGCTTTCTTT.